Presented here are 17 T cell receptor beta chains from one specimen sequenced in a study of blood T cell repertoires in COVID-19. The protocol was immunoSEQ multiplex PCR, while the TCRdb copy is restricted to in-frame clones and leaves out a portion. The data contain some 350,000 clones, about nine tenths of them singletons. The sequencing input was peripheral blood. The receptors originated from a woman in her 70s with COVID-19, enrolled during active disease.

This clone was seen just once. The chain couples TRBV7-3 to TRBJ1-1, with TRBD1 identical over 7 bases. V lost 5 bases, J lost 11 bases, and 11 bases stayed unmatched. Germline-derived CDR1 and CDR2 are SGHTA and FQGTGA. The CDR3 totals 13 residues. The CDR3 reads CASSQIPGQQAFF. The CDR3 nucleotides are TGTGCCAGCAGCCAAATTCCGGGACAGCAGGCTTTCTTT.

This clone has only a few counts. This chain uses TRBV7-6 with TRBJ2-1; no reliable D call. The germline V gene encodes CDR1 SGHVS and CDR2 FNYEAQ. There are 11 residues in the CDR3. Between the trimmed V and J ends, which lost 4 bases and 6 bases, there was a span of 4 bases. The CDR3 DNA follows: TGTGCCAGCAGCTGGCTCAATGAGCAGTTCTTC. It specifies CASSWLNEQFF.

This chain uses TRBV6-5 with TRBJ1-1; no firm D call. This CDR3 is 13 amino acids long. Germline V gives CDR1 MNHEY, CDR2 SVGAGI. The V end lost 7 bases, the J end lost 1 base, and 10 bases lay between the germline ends. CDR3 sequence (DNA): TGTGCCAGCATACACATTGGGAACACTGAAGCTTTCTTT. Amino acid sequence: CASIHIGNTEAFF.

J is TRBJ1-1 and V is TRBV7-8; TRBD1 matches at 8 bases. The CDR3 loop spans 16 amino acids. CDR1 is SGHVS, CDR2 FQNEAQ, per germline. V was pared by 5 bases and J by 4 bases, with 12 bases of the junction left unmatched. CDR3 sequence: CASSLGQGRGGTEAFF. In DNA, the CDR3 is TGTGCCAGCAGCCTCGGACAGGGAAGAGGCGGCACTGAAGCTTTCTTT.

The chain combines TRBV27 with TRBJ1-1, with D possibly matching TRBD1 (5 bases). Trimming took off 7 bases at V and 3 bases at J, with 12 bases between the two ends. CDR1 is MNHEY, CDR2 SMNVEV, per germline (reference sequence). The CDR3 has 13 residues. The CDR3 DNA reads as TGTGCCAGCAAACAGGACCCTTACACTGAAGCTTTCTTT. As protein: CASKQDPYTEAFF.

Regarding this clone: The identical CDR3 is also encoded by other nucleotide sequences in the sample. V is TRBV29-1 and J is TRBJ1-1; 9 bases agree with TRBD1. V lost 7 bases and J lost 1; bases outside the gene matches: 1. CDR1 and CDR2 (germline): SQVTM, ANQGSEA. The CDR3 contains 12 residues. The CDR3 spells CSGGQGNTEAFF. In nucleotides, the CDR3 is TGCAGCGGGGGACAGGGGAACACTGAAGCTTTCTTT.

V gene TRBV10-3 combines with J gene TRBJ1-5; TRBD1 matches at 7 bases. After removal of 6 bases from V and 0 bases from J, the junction contained 5 bases not matched to a gene. Germline values: CDR1 ENHRY, CDR2 SYGVKD. The CDR3 totals 15 residues. The CDR3 is CAIRDGDSSNQPQHF. CDR3 coding DNA: TGTGCCATCAGGGACGGGGACAGTAGCAATCAGCCCCAGCATTTT.

The gene calls are TRBV4-1 and TRBJ2-5; possible D gene TRBD2, 6 bases. The V end lost 1 base, the J end lost 5 bases, and 11 bases lay between the germline ends. Per germline, CDR1 MGHRA and CDR2 YSYEKL. The CDR3 covers 14 residues. The CDR3 region is CASSQVGGLETQYF. CDR3 nucleotide sequence: TGCGCCAGCAGCCAAGTTGGAGGGCTGGAGACCCAGTACTTC.

The chain combines TRBV27 with TRBJ2-1; 9 positions match TRBD1. V was clipped by 10 bases and J by 9 bases; unmatched bases: 7. This CDR3 has 12 amino acids. Germline loops: CDR1 MNHEY, CDR2 SMNVEV (reference sequence). CDR3 nucleotides: TGTGCCACCGGGACAGGGTGGAGTGAGCAGTTCTTC. It translates to CATGTGWSEQFF.

This chain joins TRBV4-3 and TRBJ1-2, with 8 bases that match TRBD1. The CDR3 sequence is 17 residues long. Looked up from germline, CDR1 is LGHNA and CDR2 is YSLEER. V was pared by 1 base and J by 6 bases, with 13 bases of the junction left unmatched. CDR3 nucleotide sequence: TGCGCCAGCAGCCAAGCCTTGGACAGGGAAAGGGTGGATGGCTACACCTTC. This encodes CASSQALDRERVDGYTF.

This chain links TRBV27 with TRBJ2-5, with 9 bases matching TRBD2. The ends lost 6 bases at V and 0 bases at J; junction bases unmatched: 8. Germline V CDR1 and CDR2: MNHEY, SMNVEV (reference sequence). The CDR3 totals 16 residues. The CDR3 sequence is CASSAGTSWNQETQYF. CDR3 in DNA: TGTGCCAGCAGCGCCGGGACTAGCTGGAACCAAGAGACCCAGTACTTC.

J is TRBJ2-3 and V is TRBV4-1; the match to TRBD2 covers 11 bases. V lost 1 base, J lost 4 bases, and 7 bases stayed unmatched. Germline CDR1 is MGHRA and CDR2 is YSYEKL. The CDR3 has 17 residues. Written as DNA, the CDR3 is TGCGCCAGCAGCCAAGTGTATAGCGGGGGGGCCGCAGATACGCAGTATTTT. Encoded protein: CASSQVYSGGAADTQYF.

This chain joins TRBV7-2 and TRBJ1-2; TRBD1 matches at 7 bases. Unmatched junction bases numbered 4, after V lost 5 bases and J lost 1 base. This CDR3 region has 14 residues. CDR1 and CDR2 from the germline V gene are SGHTA and FQGNSA. The CDR3 spells CASSPRDSNYGYTF. The CDR3 bases are TGTGCCAGCAGCCCCCGGGACAGTAACTATGGCTACACCTTC.

This chain joins TRBV29-1 and TRBJ1-4; perhaps TRBD1 as D (5 bases). V lost 3 bases to trimming and J lost 2 bases, with 7 bases between them. Germline V gene data show CDR1 as SQVTM and CDR2 as ANQGSEA. The CDR3 is 13 residues long. The CDR3 nucleotides are TGCAGCGTTGAGGGGCCTACTAATGAAAAACTGTTTTTT. Amino acids: CSVEGPTNEKLFF. Filled out from reference TRBV29-1 and TRBJ1-4, the complete variable domain reads SAVISQKPSRDICQRGTSLTIQCQVDSQVTMMFWYRQQPGQSLTLIATANQGSEATYESGFVIDKFPISRPNLTFSTLTVSNMSPEDSSIYLCSVEGPTNEKLFFGSGTQLSVL.

The chain links TRBV3-1 (or the pseudogene TRBV3-2) to TRBJ1-2; maybe TRBD1 (5 bases). The germline V gene encodes CDR1 LGHDT and CDR2 YNNKEL (reference sequence). This CDR3 has 15 residues. V gave up 3 bases and J gave up 4 bases, with 15 bases separating them. The CDR3 loop is CASSHKLVRAYGYTF. The CDR3 nucleotides read TGTGCCAGCAGCCATAAGCTGGTCAGGGCCTATGGCTACACCTTC.

V and J are TRBV2 and TRBJ2-1; 10 bases line up with TRBD1. CDR3 length equals 16 residues. Unmatched junction bases numbered 14, after V lost 6 bases and J lost 9 bases. The germline CDR1 and CDR2 sequences are SNHLY and FYNNEI. The CDR3 loop reads CASRYSRDRGLSEQFF. CDR3 nucleotide sequence: TGTGCCAGCAGATACTCCCGGGACAGGGGTTTGAGTGAGCAGTTCTTC.

V and J are TRBV28 and TRBJ1-3, with 7 bases that match TRBD1. Germline V CDR1 and CDR2: MDHEN, SYDVKM. V shed 4 bases and J 4 bases; nucleotides not matched to a gene: 1. The CDR3 sequence is 13 residues long. The CDR3 reads CASSWGQGNTIYF. The CDR3 nucleotides read TGTGCCAGCAGTTGGGGACAGGGAAACACCATATATTTT. The whole variable domain, filled in from reference TRBV28 and TRBJ1-3, reads DVKVTQSSRYLVKRTGEKVFLECVQDMDHENMFWYRQDPGLGLRLIYFSYDVKMKEKGDIPEGYSVSREKKERFSLILESASTNQTSMYLCASSWGQGNTIYFGEGSWLTVV.